Listed here are 30 T cell receptor beta chains from one sample, sequenced in a study of T cell repertoires in cytomegalovirus infection (dated by TCRdb to about 2019). The data were produced on an Illumina HiSeq 1500. Using fastp trimming at Q25 and MiXCR clonotype assembly, TCRdb reanalyzed the public sequencing data and kept in-frame beta chains. Each entry merges the rows of one CDR3 protein and shows their most common DNA and genes. The sample has 740,000 or so distinct CDR3 sequences on record, roughly a third of them singletons. The top ten hold about 2.8% of the sample. The material sequenced was PBMCs. Receptors were obtained from a human donor in good health (CMV status not recorded). Some clones in this sample may be carry-over from other donors' samples.

This clonotype has a handful of counts. V gene TRBV19 combines with J gene TRBJ2-1; D possibly matches TRBD1 or TRBD2 (5 bases each). The germline gives CDR1 LNHDA, CDR2 SQIVND (reference sequence). This CDR3 is 13 amino acids long. V lost 3 bases and J 8 bases, leaving 11 bases between the germline ends. The CDR3 loop reads CASSILRGDEQFF. The CDR3 bases are TGTGCCAGTAGTATCTTGAGGGGCGATGAGCAGTTCTTC.

The chain is built from TRBV28 and TRBJ1-5; TRBD1 is a possible D gene (6 bases). With 10 bases removed from V and 0 bases from J, the gap between germline ends came to 19 bases. CDR3 length: 16 residues. The germline gives CDR1 MDHEN, CDR2 SYDVKM. DNA of the CDR3: TGTGCCATCATCCTAAGACAGGACTATAGCAATCAGCCCCAGCATTTT. It translates to CAIILRQDYSNQPQHF.

A few counts support this clonotype. V gene TRBV19 combines with J gene TRBJ2-5; possibly TRBD2 for D (5 bases). CDR1 and CDR2 from the germline V gene are LNHDA and SQIVND (reference sequence). CDR3 length: 14 amino acids. The V end was cut by 7 bases, the J end by 2 bases, with 14 bases between. This chain's CDR3 is CASTSAGPQETQYF. The CDR3 region has the DNA TGTGCCAGTACCAGTGCGGGCCCGCAAGAGACCCAGTACTTC.

As for this clonotype: The junction departs from the called germline gene at one end, perhaps through a read error. This chain links TRBV7-2 with TRBJ1-3; perhaps TRBD1 as D (6 bases). Germline V gene data show CDR1 as SGHTA and CDR2 as FQGNSA. This CDR3 has 16 residues. This CDR3 is CASSLGARLSRNTIYF. The CDR3 nucleotides read TGTGCCAGCAGCTTGGGGGCGAGACTCTCTAGAAACACCATATATTTT.

This clonotype was counted between two and nine times. V and J are TRBV7-9 and TRBJ1-1; tentatively, D is TRBD1 (5 bases). The ends were cut back, 5 bases at V and 0 bases at J, with 13 bases in the middle. Germline V gives CDR1 SEHNR, CDR2 FQNEAQ (reference sequence). CDR3 length: 15 amino acids. The CDR3 coding sequence is TGTGCCAGCAGCCCGGGGCCCGGGATGAACACTGAAGCTTTCTTT. Its translation is CASSPGPGMNTEAFF.

CDR3 region: CASSLVQQNTEAFF. CDR3 sequence (DNA): TGTGCCAGCAGCTTAGTCCAACAGAACACTGAAGCTTTCTTT. This chain links TRBV7-9 with TRBJ1-1; D remains ambiguous. V lost 1 base, J lost 1 base, and 7 bases lay in between. The germline gives CDR1 SEHNR, CDR2 FQNEAQ (reference sequence). CDR3 length: 14 amino acids.

The gene calls are TRBV29-1 and TRBJ2-1; 10 bases match TRBD2. With V trimmed by 6 bases and J by 1 base, 3 bases remained unmatched. The germline CDR1 and CDR2 sequences are SQVTM and ANQGSEA. The CDR3 runs to 14 residues. CDR3 in DNA: TGCAGCGTCCGGACTAGCGGATCCTACAATGAGCAGTTCTTC. Its translation: CSVRTSGSYNEQFF.

The gene calls are TRBV20-1 and TRBJ1-6; D unclear. Trimming removed 4 bases at V and 7 bases at J, with 14 bases between. The CDR3 has 14 residues. Per the germline V gene, CDR1 is DFQATT and CDR2 is SNEGSKA (reference sequence). The CDR3 DNA follows: TGCAGTGCTATCGAAGAGGGCTTAAATTCACCCCTCCACTTT. Protein sequence: CSAIEEGLNSPLHF.

The chain is built from TRBV12-3 or TRBV12-4 and TRBJ2-7, with 8 bases matching TRBD2. The trim removed 2 bases at V and 6 bases at J, leaving 6 bases unmatched. This CDR3 is built from 14 residues. In DNA form, the CDR3 reads TGTGCCAGCAGTTTACTTTCGGGAGGGGGCGAGCAGTACTTC. Protein sequence: CASSLLSGGGEQYF.

The V and J genes are TRBV20-1 and TRBJ1-3; D gene ambiguous. Looked up from germline, CDR1 is DFQATT and CDR2 is SNEGSKA (reference sequence). Trimming removed 6 bases from V and 4 bases from J, with 13 bases in between. This CDR3 contains 13 residues. CDR3 in amino acids: CSAPYRLGNTIYF. CDR3 in DNA: TGCAGTGCACCATATCGTCTGGGAAACACCATATATTTT.

The chain uses TRBV2 and TRBJ2-5; 8 nucleotides line up with TRBD2. With 6 bases clipped from V and 7 bases from J, the junction kept 16 bases outside the gene matches. Germline V gene sequence: CDR1 SNHLY, CDR2 FYNNEI. This CDR3 has 16 residues. Here the CDR3 DNA reads TGTGCCAGCAGCGAGACGGGACTAGTCCACGGTCGGACCCAGTACTTC. This sequence encodes CASSETGLVHGRTQYF.

This clonotype was observed at least ten times. The chain uses TRBV6-1 and TRBJ2-1, with a tentative D call TRBD2 (6 bases). The CDR3 totals 15 residues. V was cut by 4 bases and J by 12 bases, with 22 bases left in between. Germline CDR1 is MNHNS and CDR2 is SASEGT. DNA for the CDR3: TGTGCCAGCAGTGCCGGGACTGGTATCATTCGGGGGCAGTTCTTC. This codes for CASSAGTGIIRGQFF.

This clonotype occurred a few times. The chain is built from TRBV20-1 and TRBJ2-7; D may be TRBD1 (6 bases). V gave up 3 bases and J gave up 0 bases, with 12 bases separating them. The germline CDR1 and CDR2 sequences are DFQATT and SNEGSKA (reference sequence). The CDR3 runs 14 residues. The CDR3 protein is CSARRTDFSYEQYF. For the CDR3, the DNA is TGCAGTGCTAGGCGGACAGACTTCTCCTACGAGCAGTACTTC.

The CDR3 here is CASSINRGQLRTEAFF. CDR3 in DNA: TGTGCCAGCAGCATTAACAGGGGGCAATTGCGGACTGAAGCTTTCTTT. The chain couples TRBV27 to TRBJ1-1; 9 bases line up with TRBD1. J was trimmed by 5 bases and V by 6 bases; bases with no gene match: 13. This CDR3 is 16 amino acids long. In germline, CDR1 is MNHEY, CDR2 SMNVEV (reference sequence).

V gene TRBV15 combines with J gene TRBJ1-1; unclear D gene. Germline CDR1 and CDR2: LNHNV and YYDKDF (reference sequence). This CDR3 region has 15 residues. V was trimmed by 4 bases and J by 3 bases, leaving 15 bases between them. DNA of the CDR3: TGTGCCACCAGCAAGGCCGGTGGGCCGCACACTGAAGCTTTCTTT. It is translated as CATSKAGGPHTEAFF. Variable domain in full (rest from reference TRBV15 and TRBJ1-1): DAMVIQNPRYQVTQFGKPVTLSCSQTLNHNVMYWYQQKSSQAPKLLFHYYDKDFNNEADTPDNFQSRRPNTSFCFLDIRSPGLGDTAMYLCATSKAGGPHTEAFFGQGTRLTVV.

This clonotype was observed at least ten times. This rearrangement joins TRBV6-1 to TRBJ1-2, with D maybe TRBD1 (6 bases). With 6 bases removed from V and 2 bases from J, the gap between germline ends came to 22 bases. The germline gives CDR1 MNHNS, CDR2 SASEGT. The CDR3 contains 17 residues. For the CDR3, the DNA is TGTGCCAGCAGCGACACTGGGTCGGGGCAGGGGAACTATGGCTACACCTTC. Encoded protein: CASSDTGSGQGNYGYTF.

This chain connects TRBV7-2 to TRBJ1-2, with TRBD1 identical over 8 bases. The CDR3 length is 16 residues. Germline CDR1 reads SGHTA; CDR2 reads FQGNSA. The V segment lost 4 bases and the J segment 7 bases; nucleotides outside the gene matches: 14. CDR3 in DNA: TGTGCCAGCAGCTCGGGCCGAGGTGCAGGGGGCGGTGGCTACACCTTC. Translating it yields CASSSGRGAGGGGYTF.

This clonotype has a handful of counts. The rearrangement links TRBV4-1 to TRBJ2-7, with D perhaps TRBD1 (6 bases). The V end was cut by 0 bases, the J end by 2 bases, with 14 bases between. CDR3 length equals 16 residues. Germline V gene lookup returns CDR1 MGHRA and CDR2 YSYEKL. CDR3 bases: TGCGCCAGCAGCCAAGATCCCGGGGACACAGCCTACGAGCAGTACTTC. Translated: CASSQDPGDTAYEQYF.

The chain employs TRBV6-5 and TRBJ1-4; D call uncertain. Germline V CDR1 and CDR2: MNHEY, SVGAGI. Deletions cut 2 bases from V and 6 bases from J, with 7 bases between. This CDR3 has 13 residues. The CDR3 nucleotides are TGTGCCAGCAGTTACGGGGAGGATGAAAAACTGTTTTTT. Its translation: CASSYGEDEKLFF.

Comments on this clonotype: Just one base apart from a much larger clone, this may be a read error. Because it lacks the conserved phenylalanine or tryptophan at the end, this CDR3 is likely a read error. V gene TRBV5-3 combines with J gene TRBJ2-1; 9 bases agree with TRBD1. TRBV5-3 is an open reading frame, and its role is uncertain. The CDR3 length is 15 residues. The CDR3 sequence: CASSLPGQGYNEQFL. CDR3 nucleotides: TGTGCCAGCAGCTTGCCGGGACAGGGTTACAATGAGCAGTTCTTA.

This chain connects TRBV6-6 to TRBJ2-5; 8 bases are shared with TRBD2. Germline V CDR1 and CDR2: MNHNY, SVGAGI (reference sequence). The CDR3 length is 15 residues. With 0 bases clipped from V and 2 bases from J, the junction kept 2 bases outside the gene matches. This CDR3 is CASSYSTGGQETQYF. CDR3 nucleotides: TGTGCCAGCAGTTACTCGACGGGGGGGCAAGAGACCCAGTACTTC.

The DNA for the CDR3 is TGTGCCAGCAGCTTAGTAGGGGGCAGGGCCGGTGGCTACACCTTC. It encodes CASSLVGGRAGGYTF. This chain connects TRBV7-2 to TRBJ1-2, with TRBD1 matching over 7 bases. The CDR3 has 15 amino acids. Germline loops: CDR1 SGHTA, CDR2 FQGNSA. Losses at the gene ends were 1 base for V and 7 bases for J; bases not matched to a gene: 9.

This clonotype came up many times. J is TRBJ2-7 and V is TRBV28; no reliable D call. The germline CDR1 and CDR2 sequences are MDHEN and SYDVKM. The CDR3 runs 15 residues. Trimming shortened V by 4 bases and J by 2 bases, and 15 bases separated the two germline ends. The CDR3 bases are TGTGCCAGCAGTTCCCCCCGGACCGTACCCTACGAGCAGTACTTC. Its protein is CASSSPRTVPYEQYF.

Note on this clonotype: At one end the junction does not follow the germline gene, possibly because of a read error. The chain has TRBV12-3 or TRBV12-4 and TRBJ2-3, with D uncertain. This CDR3 is 12 amino acids long. The CDR3 DNA is TGTGTCAGCAGCACGGATTTCCATACGCAGTATTTT. Residues: CVSSTDFHTQYF.

The chain recombines TRBV6-1 with TRBJ2-7; 13 bases align to TRBD2. V gave up 5 bases and J gave up 0 bases; unmatched junction bases: 4. The CDR3 extends over 16 amino acids. Per germline, CDR1 MNHNS and CDR2 SASEGT. The CDR3 bases are TGTGCCAGCAGTCCCGGGACTAGCGGGGCCTCCTACGAGCAGTACTTC. This gives the protein CASSPGTSGASYEQYF.

This clonotype was observed a handful of times. J is TRBJ1-6 and V is TRBV5-1; D possibly corresponds to TRBD1 (6 bases). Per the germline V gene, CDR1 is SGHRS and CDR2 is YFSETQ. The CDR3 is made up of 15 amino acids. Deletions cut 4 bases from V and 4 bases from J, with 12 bases between. The CDR3 nucleotides are TGCGCCAGCAGCCCTGAAGGACAGTATAATTCACCCCTCCACTTT. Amino acid sequence: CASSPEGQYNSPLHF.

The chain carries TRBV19 and TRBJ2-1; possible D gene TRBD1, 6 bases. Trimming left V 1 base short and J 9 bases short, with 10 bases between. The CDR3 totals 13 residues. Germline CDR1 is LNHDA and CDR2 is SQIVND (reference sequence). The CDR3 protein is CASSIGPRGEQFF. The CDR3 DNA sequence: TGTGCCAGTAGTATAGGTCCCAGGGGTGAGCAGTTCTTC.

This clonotype turned up a few times. The genes are TRBV20-1 and TRBJ2-1; D is ambiguous. CDR3 size: 13 residues. Deletions cut 3 bases from V and 0 bases from J, with 6 bases between. The germline gives CDR1 DFQATT, CDR2 SNEGSKA (reference sequence). CDR3 nucleotide sequence: TGCAGTGCTAGCCCAAGCTCCTACAATGAGCAGTTCTTC. This sequence encodes CSASPSSYNEQFF.

This clonotype was seen more than once but under ten times. The gene calls are TRBV24-1 and TRBJ2-1; the D call may be TRBD1 or TRBD2 (6 bases each). The CDR3 has 14 residues. The V and J ends lost 4 bases and 13 bases respectively, with 19 bases between them. CDR1 is KGHDR and CDR2 is SFDVKD in the germline V gene. This CDR3 reads CATSDPGRGHGQFF. The CDR3 nucleotides are TGTGCCACCAGTGACCCCGGACGGGGGCATGGCCAGTTCTTC.

The V gene is TRBV7-8, the J gene TRBJ2-7; D ambiguous. Looked up from germline, CDR1 is SGHVS and CDR2 is FQNEAQ. V was cut by 5 bases and J by 0 bases, with 8 bases left in between. The CDR3 covers 13 residues. The CDR3 sequence is CASSPYLSYEQYF. In DNA form, the CDR3 reads TGTGCCAGCAGCCCCTACCTCTCCTACGAGCAGTACTTC.